This entry lists 14 T cell receptor beta chains sequenced from one sample in a study of blood T cell repertoires in COVID-19. Profiled with immunoSEQ multiplex PCR; TCRdb holds only in-frame clones, not every one. The data show under 300,000 clones, around 89% seen once. Sequencing used PBMCs or T cells enriched from blood (not recorded which). Source of these receptors: a woman aged 55 to 70 in a cohort exposed to, infected with or recovered from COVID-19 (not recorded which).

This clone was recorded once. V is TRBV7-2 and J is TRBJ2-7; unclear D gene. V shed 5 bases and J shed 0 bases, with 11 bases lying between them. This CDR3 has 14 residues. The germline gives CDR1 SGHTA, CDR2 FQGNSA. The CDR3 DNA follows: TGTGCCAGCAGCCAAACTTGGAGCTCCTACGAGCAGTACTTC. Translated: CASSQTWSSYEQYF. The full variable domain, its missing parts supplied by reference TRBV7-2 and TRBJ2-7, is GAGVSQSPSNKVTEKGKDVELRCDPISGHTALYWYRQSLGQGLEFLIYFQGNSAPDKSGLPSDRFSAERTGGSVSTLTIQRTQQEDSAVYLCASSQTWSSYEQYFGPGTRLTVT.

The genes are TRBV19 and TRBJ2-1, with TRBD1 matching 7 bases. Germline lookup yields CDR1 LNHDA and CDR2 SQIVND (reference sequence). This CDR3 has 14 amino acids. V gave up 9 bases and J gave up 3 bases; unmatched junction bases: 8. The CDR3, as DNA: TGTGCCAGCATTGCACAGGGGATCTACAATGAGCAGTTCTTC. The encoded protein is CASIAQGIYNEQFF.

This sequence joins TRBV6-6 and TRBJ2-7; maybe TRBD1 (5 bases). Looked up from germline, CDR1 is MNHNY and CDR2 is SVGAGI (reference sequence). V was clipped by 2 bases and J by 0 bases, with 11 bases between them. The CDR3 consists of 15 residues. CDR3 sequence (DNA): TGTGCCAGCAGTTACGGGCAGGGAAGCTCCTACGAGCAGTACTTC. This gives the protein CASSYGQGSSYEQYF.

This clone was seen a single time. The chain employs TRBV5-6 and TRBJ1-4; 11 bases are a match to TRBD1. The length of the CDR3 is 14 residues. The germline CDR1 and CDR2 sequences are SGHDT and YYEEEE. Unmatched junction bases numbered 2, after V lost 4 bases and J lost 6 bases. Here the CDR3 reads CASSMGQGDEKLFF. The CDR3, as DNA: TGTGCCAGCAGCATGGGACAGGGGGATGAAAAACTGTTTTTT. The complete variable domain, with remaining parts taken from reference TRBV5-6 and TRBJ1-4, reads DAGVTQSPTHLIKTRGQQVTLRCSPKSGHDTVSWYQQALGQGPQFIFQYYEEEERQRGNFPDRFSGHQFPNYSSELNVNALLLGDSALYLCASSMGQGDEKLFFGSGTQLSVL.

The chain recombines TRBV11-2 with TRBJ1-1; weak D call: TRBD1 (5 bases). Trimming left V 3 bases short and J 3 bases short, with 17 bases between. Per germline, CDR1 SGHAT and CDR2 FQNNGV. This CDR3 region has 16 residues. The CDR3 here is CASSFPGGVGDTEAFF. The DNA for the CDR3 is TGTGCCAGCAGCTTCCCCGGGGGGGTGGGGGACACTGAAGCTTTCTTT.

The rearrangement links TRBV9 to TRBJ1-2, with a possible D match to TRBD1 (5 bases). Between the trimmed V and J ends, which lost 3 bases and 8 bases, there was a span of 8 bases. The CDR3 consists of 11 residues. Germline V lookup: CDR1 SGDLS, CDR2 YYNGEE. The CDR3 DNA reads TGTGCCAGCAGCGAAGGGGAAGGCTACACCTTC. Translating gives CASSEGEGYTF. Full variable domain (rest looked up from reference TRBV9 and TRBJ1-2): DSGVTQTPKHLITATGQRVTLRCSPRSGDLSVYWYQQSLDQGLQFLIQYYNGEERAKGNILERFSAQQFPDLHSELNLSSLELGDSALYFCASSEGEGYTFGSGTRLTVV.

The chain couples TRBV12-2 to TRBJ2-1; the DNA was not compared with TRBD1, the D call given in the table. TRBV12-2 is classified as a pseudogene. This CDR3 is 16 amino acids long. The CDR3 spells CASRCTGTGIDNEQFF. CDR3 bases: TGTGCAAGTCGCTGTACCGGGACAGGGATCGACAATGAGCAGTTCTTC.

This chain joins TRBV27 and TRBJ1-3, with 8 nucleotides matching TRBD1. V lost 6 bases, J lost 4 bases, and 5 bases stayed unmatched. The CDR3 contains 14 residues. Germline CDR1 reads MNHEY; CDR2 reads SMNVEV (reference sequence). CDR3 region: CASRQGERGNTIYF. The CDR3 DNA follows: TGTGCCAGCAGACAGGGGGAGAGGGGAAACACCATATATTTT.

The chain recombines TRBV5-1 with TRBJ2-3; 8 nucleotides agree with TRBD2. This CDR3 region has 14 residues. Germline V gives CDR1 SGHRS, CDR2 YFSETQ. With 2 bases clipped from V and 6 bases from J, the junction kept 5 bases outside the gene matches. The CDR3, as DNA: TGCGCCAGCAGCTTAGCGGGAGATTTGGATACGCAGTATTTT. Amino acids: CASSLAGDLDTQYF.

V usage is TRBV7-6 and J usage is TRBJ2-7; D unresolved. Germline-derived CDR1 and CDR2 are SGHVS and FNYEAQ. V gave up 6 bases and J gave up 4 bases, with 4 bases separating them. CDR3 length: 10 residues. The CDR3 spells CASRSYEQYF. The DNA for the CDR3 is TGTGCCAGCAGATCTTACGAGCAGTACTTC.

The chain carries TRBV19 and TRBJ2-1; 13 bases match TRBD2. Germline V gives CDR1 LNHDA, CDR2 SQIVND (reference sequence). This CDR3 spans 18 amino acids. V shed 4 bases, J shed 2 bases, and the junction held 8 bases outside the gene matches. The CDR3 DNA reads as TGTGCCAGTAGTAAATCCCTGACTAGCGGGGGGACCTACAATGAGCAGTTCTTC. Translation gives CASSKSLTSGGTYNEQFF.

Judged by abundance, this clone is medium-sized (0.01 to 0.1%). The chain joins TRBV4-1 to TRBJ2-7; D is possibly TRBD1 (5 bases). The CDR3 sequence is 13 residues long. CDR1 is MGHRA and CDR2 is YSYEKL in the germline V gene. V was clipped by 6 bases and J by 3 bases, with 12 bases between them. CDR3 residues: CASRMTEDYEQYF. CDR3 bases: TGCGCCAGCAGAATGACAGAGGACTACGAGCAGTACTTC.

The rearrangement uses TRBV2 and TRBJ1-5, with 8 positions matching TRBD1. The CDR3 contains 16 residues. With 4 bases clipped from V and 3 bases from J, the junction kept 8 bases outside the gene matches. The germline gives CDR1 SNHLY, CDR2 FYNNEI. As DNA, the CDR3 is TGTGCCAGCAGTGTACAGACAGGGGACCCCAATCAGCCCCAGCATTTT. Protein product: CASSVQTGDPNQPQHF.

This chain connects TRBV6-5 to TRBJ2-7; TRBD2 matches 8 bases. Germline CDR1 is MNHEY and CDR2 is SVGAGI. This CDR3 spans 13 amino acids. After removal of 7 bases from V and 4 bases from J, the junction contained 6 bases not matched to a gene. DNA of the CDR3: TGTGCCAGCAACATTGGCGGGAGGTACGAGCAGTACTTC. Residues: CASNIGGRYEQYF.